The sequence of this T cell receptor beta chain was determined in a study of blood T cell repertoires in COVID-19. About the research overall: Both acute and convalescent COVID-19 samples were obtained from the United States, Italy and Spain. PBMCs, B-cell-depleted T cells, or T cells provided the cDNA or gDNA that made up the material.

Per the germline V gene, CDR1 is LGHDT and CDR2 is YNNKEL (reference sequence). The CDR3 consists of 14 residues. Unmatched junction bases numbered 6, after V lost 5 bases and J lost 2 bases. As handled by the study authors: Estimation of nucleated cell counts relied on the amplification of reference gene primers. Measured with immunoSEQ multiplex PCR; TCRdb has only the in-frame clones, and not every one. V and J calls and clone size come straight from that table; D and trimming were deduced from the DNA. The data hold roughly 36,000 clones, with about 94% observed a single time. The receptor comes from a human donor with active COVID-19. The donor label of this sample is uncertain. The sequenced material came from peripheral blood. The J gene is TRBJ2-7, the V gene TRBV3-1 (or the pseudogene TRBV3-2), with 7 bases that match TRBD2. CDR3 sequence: CASSSPGGTYEQYF. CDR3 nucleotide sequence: TGTGCCAGCAGCAGCCCGGGGGGTACCTACGAGCAGTACTTC.